Below, 8 T cell receptor beta chains from the same sample are listed, as sequenced in a study of blood T cells in healthy people across ages. A sample-barcoded 5' primer and a J-beta primer mix were used in a second PCR of roughly 6 to 12 cycles. TCRdb itself ran the 5' RACE reads through MiXCR, one entry per CDR3 protein. The table lists under 700,000 distinct CDR3 sequences, nearly 25% of them singletons, with 7.5% to 9% in the top ten. These same data were also listed under a study on T cells of mothers and their children.

The sequenced sample was blood. These receptors came from a boy aged 5-17 years in good health.

V and J are TRBV6-5 and TRBJ1-1, with unresolved D. The germline CDR1 and CDR2 sequences are MNHEY and SVGAGI. This CDR3 is 13 amino acids long. V dropped 5 bases and J dropped 11 bases, with 18 bases sitting between them. Here the CDR3 reads CASSLKRVAGAFF. The CDR3 DNA is TGTGCCAGCAGTCTAAAAAGGGTGGCCGGGGCTTTCTTT.

This clonotype was seen a few times. The V and J genes are TRBV7-3 and TRBJ1-2; unclear D gene. The CDR3 totals 15 residues. The germline gives CDR1 SGHTA, CDR2 FQGTGA. V lost 5 bases and J lost 0, with 13 bases in between. Here the CDR3 DNA reads TGTGCCAGCAGCCCCGGCGTGGAATCTAACTATGGCTACACCTTC. Its protein product is CASSPGVESNYGYTF.

Comment on this clonotype: Because the CDR3 is missing its conserved closing phenylalanine or tryptophan, this is likely a read error. The gene calls are TRBV9 and TRBJ1-2; TRBD1 matches 7 bases. The CDR3 has 14 amino acids. The trim removed 1 base at V and 5 bases at J, leaving 5 bases unmatched. Per the germline V gene, CDR1 is SGDLS and CDR2 is YYNGEE. CDR3 residues: CASSVSQGRYGYTI. As DNA, the CDR3 is TGTGCCAGCAGCGTATCACAGGGGAGGTATGGCTACACCATC.

The chain recombines TRBV6-1 with TRBJ2-1; either TRBD1 or TRBD2 may fit D (6 bases each). Germline V CDR1 and CDR2: MNHNS, SASEGT. The CDR3 has 17 residues. Trimming removed 3 bases at V and 9 bases at J, with 24 bases between. The CDR3 sequence: CASSEEIQGGWFSEQFF. In DNA, the CDR3 is TGTGCCAGCAGTGAGGAGATACAGGGAGGATGGTTTAGTGAGCAGTTCTTC.

This clonotype showed up many times. The chain is built from TRBV4-2 and TRBJ1-2; TRBD1 aligns across 7 bases. This CDR3 spans 16 amino acids. After removal of 0 bases from V and 4 bases from J, the junction contained 8 bases not matched to a gene. Looked up from germline, CDR1 is LGHNA and CDR2 is YNFKEQ. This chain's CDR3 is CASSQDYRGGVYGYTF. The DNA for the CDR3 is TGTGCCAGCAGCCAAGATTATAGAGGGGGCGTCTATGGCTACACCTTC.

This clonotype was recorded at least ten times. The V gene is TRBV27, the J gene TRBJ2-5; maybe TRBD1 (5 bases). Germline CDR1 is MNHEY and CDR2 is SMNVEV (reference sequence). Trimming left V 3 bases short and J 7 bases short, with 12 bases between. This CDR3 is built from 13 residues. CDR3 amino acids: CASSFLQGGTQYF. The CDR3 DNA is TGTGCCAGCAGTTTTTTGCAGGGTGGGACCCAGTACTTC.

V usage is TRBV10-3 and J usage is TRBJ1-4, with 9 nucleotides matching TRBD1. After removal of 8 bases from V and 7 bases from J, the junction contained 8 bases not matched to a gene. In germline, CDR1 is ENHRY, CDR2 SYGVKD. This CDR3 has 14 amino acids. DNA for the CDR3: TGTGCCATCGCTGGCGGGACAGGGAGTGAAAAACTGTTTTTT. Its protein product is CAIAGGTGSEKLFF.

The J gene is TRBJ1-2, the V gene TRBV12-3 or TRBV12-4; D unclear. This CDR3 region has 13 residues. V lost 8 bases and J lost 2, with 12 bases in between. CDR3 coding DNA: TGTGCCAGCGGCCCCGAACACAACTATGGCTACACCTTC. Protein sequence: CASGPEHNYGYTF.